This record concerns one T cell receptor (beta chain) sequence. The protocol was immunoSEQ multiplex PCR, while the TCRdb copy is restricted to in-frame clones and leaves out a portion. Seen here are about 250,000 clones, 70% to 90% observed once, and the top ten hold around 1.7%. The CDR3 sequence is 18 residues long. The data stem from a study of blood T cell repertoires in COVID-19. Participants were placed into cohorts based on the clinical history they reported. The TCR sequence derives from a man aged 40-49 years who had recovered from COVID-19. Sequencing was performed on PBMCs or T cells enriched from blood (not recorded which). The chain combines TRBV12-2 with TRBJ2-3; the table calls TRBD2, which could not be checked here. TRBV12-2 is given as a pseudogene. CDR3 region: CASRLGVPSGGNTDTQYF. CDR3 nucleotide sequence: TGTGCAAGTCGCTTAGGAGTGCCTAGCGGGGGGAACACAGATACGCAGTATTTT.